This TCR beta chain was recorded in a study of T cells in women clearing cervical HPV infection. In the study overall: Cases were women with histologically confirmed HPV16-related CIN3 or worse, including a couple of invasive cancers. With HLA typing for only a few women, HLA confounding remains possible.

V lost 6 bases and J 1 base, leaving 6 bases between the germline ends. This CDR3 region has 12 residues. The V gene's germline CDR1 is MDHEN and CDR2 SYDVKM. General study findings and limits: CIN3+ cases had significantly higher TCR repertoire richness than controls, but evenness did not differ. Controls had more TRBV6-7 (approximately 0.15%) than cases (about 0.11%).

The table came from immunoSEQ multiplex PCR; TCRdb's copy has only in-frame clones and leaves some out. Its table lists around 21,000 clones. Points on this clone: Its antigen remains unknown. The CDR3 is cut off 3 residues early in the read; its end comes from the germline J gene.

The specimen was blood buffy coat. The chain carries TRBV28 and TRBJ2-5; D is uncertain. The receptor was derived from a woman between 18 and 70 years old with a cervical HPV16 infection that either progressed to CIN3+ or cleared (not recorded which). The part of the CDR3 DNA that was read is TGTGCCAGCAGCCTTATCCAAGAGACC. This gives the protein CASSLIQET. From start to end, the CDR3 is CASSLIQETQYF.